What follows describes a single T cell receptor beta chain. The antigen is unknown. The germline CDR1 and CDR2 sequences are LNHDA and SQIVND (reference sequence). The V gene end was trimmed by 5 bases and the J gene end by 5 bases; junction bases not matched to a gene: 4. This CDR3 comprises 14 residues. TCRdb re-called the 5' RACE reads through MiXCR, storing one row per CDR3 protein. The profile shows 290,000 or so distinct CDR3 sequences, 15% to 20% of them singletons. These data come from a study of T-cell memory formation after mild COVID-19. Study conclusions and caveats: Clones that contracted from day 15 to 85 were balanced CD4/CD8, while later expanders leaned CD4+.

What was sequenced was PBMCs or a T cell subset sorted from them (not recorded which). This receptor was identified in a young man who had mild COVID-19 (a few samples of this study predate the infection). Cell type and time point are not known. The V and J genes are TRBV19 and TRBJ2-3, with 10 bases matching TRBD2. The CDR3 DNA sequence: TGTGCCAGTAGTCAGCGGGGGGGCCGAGATACGCAGTATTTT. Amino acid sequence: CASSQRGGRDTQYF.